These 19 T cell receptor beta chains were sequenced from one sample in a study of T cells in women clearing cervical HPV infection. TCRdb keeps only in-frame clones here, not all; method: immunoSEQ multiplex PCR. This sample contains tens of thousands of clones. Sequencing was carried out using blood buffy coat. The receptors come from a woman aged 18 to 75 with a cervical HPV16 infection that either progressed to CIN3+ or cleared (not recorded which).

Regarding this clone: The CDR3 end is not reached by the read, which stops 3 residues before it; the germline J gene fills it in. The rearrangement links TRBV6-1 to TRBJ1-2, with TRBD1 as a possible D gene (6 bases). With 2 bases removed from V and 0 bases from J, the gap between germline ends came to 13 bases. This CDR3 has 16 amino acids. Germline assignment: CDR1 MNHNS and CDR2 SASEGT. The CDR3 spells CASSERQGTTNYGYTF. The part of the CDR3 DNA that was read is TGTGCCAGCAGTGAACGGCAGGGGACGACTAACTATGGC.

A remark on this clone: The read halts 3 residues ahead of the CDR3 end, with the missing end drawn from the germline J gene. The V call is TRBV7-7, the J call TRBJ2-3, with TRBD1 matching 10 bases. The germline V gene encodes CDR1 SSHAT and CDR2 FNYEAQ (reference sequence). V shed 5 bases and J 2 bases; nucleotides not matched to a gene: 4. This CDR3 is built from 15 residues. This CDR3 reads CASSPDRGLTDTQYF. The part of the CDR3 DNA that was read is TGTGCCAGCAGCCCAGACAGGGGGCTCACAGATACG.

The DNA read from the CDR3 is TGTGCCAGCAGTGGGGACACACATAGCACAGATACG. This encodes CASSGDTHSTDT. The full CDR3 protein reads CASSGDTHSTDTQYF. The genes are TRBV2 and TRBJ2-3; tentative D call: TRBD1 (6 bases). The read stops 3 residues short of the end of the CDR3; the missing end is completed from the germline J gene. The CDR3 length is 15 residues. V was clipped by 4 bases and J by 0 bases, with 11 bases between them. CDR1 SNHLY and CDR2 FYNNEI come from the germline V gene. Drawing the rest from reference TRBV2 and TRBJ2-3, the complete variable domain is EPEVTQTPSHQVTQMGQEVILRCVPISNHLYFYWYRQILGQKVEFLVSFYNNEISEKSEIFDDQFSVERPDGSNFTLKIRSTKLEDSAMYFCASSGDTHSTDTQYFGPGTRLTVL.

With respect to this clone: The CDR3 end lies 3 residues beyond the end of the read and is filled in from the germline J gene. The gene calls are TRBV6-2 or TRBV6-3 and TRBJ2-1, with 7 bases that match TRBD2. With V trimmed by 4 bases and J by 4 bases, 7 bases remained unmatched. Per germline, CDR1 MNHEY and CDR2 SVGEGT. The CDR3 has 15 amino acids. CDR3 sequence: CASSFLAAEYNEQFF. The DNA read from the CDR3 is TGTGCCAGCAGTTTTCTAGCGGCCGAGTACAATGAG.

Partial CDR3 DNA: TGTGCCTGGAGTGTACCGGGACAGGGAATTCAGCCC. Protein: CAWSVPGQGIQP. From start to end, the CDR3 is CAWSVPGQGIQPQHF. The rearrangement uses TRBV30 and TRBJ1-5; TRBD1 agrees at 9 bases. Read data end 3 residues before the CDR3 end; the end is taken from the germline J gene. The germline V gene has CDR1 GTSNPN and CDR2 SVGIG (reference sequence). There are 15 residues in the CDR3. The ends lost 0 bases at V and 6 bases at J; junction bases unmatched: 6. The full variable domain, rest sourced from reference TRBV30 and TRBJ1-5, is SQTIHQWPATLVQPVGSPLSLECTVEGTSNPNLYWYRQAAGRGLQLLFYSVGIGQISSEVPQNLSASRPQDRQFILSSKKLLLSDSGFYLCAWSVPGQGIQPQHFGDGTRLSIL.

As concerns this clone: The read terminates 3 residues ahead of where the CDR3 ends, so the germline J gene completes it. The chain couples TRBV5-1 to TRBJ2-2; D unresolved. The CDR3 is 12 residues long. Deletions cut 6 bases from V and 4 bases from J, with 7 bases between. CDR1 is SGHRS, CDR2 YFSETQ, per germline. The covered CDR3 bases are TGCGCCAGCACCTACCGCACCGGGGAG. Protein sequence: CASTYRTGE. The entire CDR3 sequence reads CASTYRTGELFF.

Note on this clone: The CDR3 goes on 3 residues after the read ends, and that part is filled in from the germline J gene. The chain couples TRBV13 to TRBJ2-3; D assignment may be TRBD1 or TRBD2 (5 bases each). The CDR3 spans 15 residues. Deletions cut 2 bases from V and 2 bases from J, with 11 bases between. The germline gives CDR1 PRHDT, CDR2 FYEKMQ (reference sequence). CDR3 DNA (partial): TGTGCCAGCAGCTTACAGGGAGTGGTCACAGATACG. Protein: CASSLQGVVTDT. The full-length CDR3 reads as CASSLQGVVTDTQYF.

Concerning this clone: Read coverage stops 3 residues before the CDR3 terminus; the germline J gene supplies the remainder. The J gene is TRBJ2-5, the V gene TRBV2; D is ambiguous. The V gene lost 2 bases and the J gene lost 0 bases, with 7 bases spanning the gap. CDR3 length equals 14 residues. Germline V gene lookup returns CDR1 SNHLY and CDR2 FYNNEI. CDR3 residues: CASSESTYQETQYF. The DNA read from the CDR3 is TGTGCCAGCAGTGAATCTACCTACCAAGAGACC. Using reference TRBV2 and TRBJ2-5 for the parts outside the CDR3, the full variable domain is EPEVTQTPSHQVTQMGQEVILRCVPISNHLYFYWYRQILGQKVEFLVSFYNNEISEKSEIFDDQFSVERPDGSNFTLKIRSTKLEDSAMYFCASSESTYQETQYFGPGTRLLVL.

Remarks on this clone: The CDR3 end falls 3 residues outside the read, so it is completed with the germline J gene. The chain employs TRBV30 and TRBJ1-3; D not certain. V was pared by 4 bases and J by 1 base, with 5 bases between. The CDR3 sequence is 12 residues long. Germline values: CDR1 GTSNPN, CDR2 SVGIG (reference sequence). The CDR3 bases that were read are TGTGCCTGGACGGGTTCTGGAAACACC. Its protein product is CAWTGSGNT. The whole CDR3 reads CAWTGSGNTIYF.

A word on this clone: The DNA ends 3 residues before the CDR3 does, and the rest of the CDR3 is filled in from the germline J gene. The rearrangement joins TRBV30 to TRBJ1-1; D is unresolved. Per the germline V gene, CDR1 is GTSNPN and CDR2 is SVGIG (reference sequence). The CDR3 is 12 amino acids. V was pared by 2 bases and J by 1 base, with 5 bases between. CDR3 bases read: TGTGCCTGGAGTAAAGGGAACACTGAA. It translates to CAWSKGNTE. The entire CDR3 sequence reads CAWSKGNTEAFF.

Regarding this clone: The CDR3 end falls 3 residues outside the read, so it is completed with the germline J gene. The V and J genes are TRBV12-3 or TRBV12-4 and TRBJ2-3, with 9 bases aligning to TRBD2. This CDR3 is 14 amino acids long. The V and J ends lost 2 bases and 4 bases, in that order; junction bases with no gene match: 1. CDR3 protein: CASSLSGGSDTQYF. The DNA read from the CDR3 is TGTGCCAGCAGTTTAAGCGGGGGGTCAGATACG.

Concerning this clone itself: The read ends 3 residues early relative to the CDR3; the germline J gene fills the gap. The rearrangement joins TRBV7-3 to TRBJ2-3; 8 nucleotides line up with TRBD2. The J segment lost 5 bases and the V segment lost 2 bases, leaving 9 bases of the junction unmatched. Germline lookup yields CDR1 SGHTA and CDR2 FQGTGA. CDR3 length equals 16 residues. This CDR3 is CASSLAQPGLGDTQYF. The CDR3 bases that were read are TGTGCCAGCAGCTTAGCCCAACCGGGACTAGGAGATACG.

Of note for this clone: The sequence runs out 3 residues before the end of the CDR3; the remainder is reconstructed from the germline J gene. This chain connects TRBV19 to TRBJ2-7; D perhaps matches TRBD1 (5 bases). V lost 3 bases to trimming and J lost 6 bases, with 15 bases between them. In germline, CDR1 is LNHDA, CDR2 SQIVND (reference sequence). The CDR3 runs 14 residues. The DNA read from the CDR3 is TGTGCCAGTAGTATTACAGTGGGGCTTACCGAG. It is translated as CASSITVGLTE. The CDR3 as a whole reads CASSITVGLTEQYF.

For this clone: With the read ending 3 residues before the CDR3 end, the germline J gene is used to fill in that end. V usage is TRBV5-1 and J usage is TRBJ2-3; possible D gene TRBD1, 5 bases. This CDR3 spans 16 amino acids. Trimming stripped 4 bases from V and 2 bases from J, with 17 bases between. Germline CDR1 and CDR2: SGHRS and YFSETQ. Here the CDR3 reads CASSPGPDRYTDTQYF. The sequenced CDR3 bases are TGCGCCAGCAGCCCGGGCCCCGACAGATACACAGATACG.

With regard to this clone: The read comes to an end 3 residues before the CDR3 does, leaving the germline J gene to fill in the end. This chain connects TRBV11-2 to TRBJ1-4, with D perhaps TRBD1 (5 bases). CDR3 length: 15 amino acids. Trimming took 4 bases from V and 0 from J, leaving 9 bases between them. Per germline, CDR1 SGHAT and CDR2 FQNNGV. CDR3 sequence reads: CASSSRGTTNEKLFF. Partial CDR3 DNA: TGTGCCAGCAGCTCTAGGGGTACAACTAATGAAAAA.

In regard to this clone: The read ends 3 residues shy of where the CDR3 ends; the end is completed using the germline J gene. The rearrangement uses TRBV7-9 and TRBJ2-1; tentatively, D is TRBD2 (6 bases). This CDR3 region has 12 residues. Germline loops: CDR1 SEHNR, CDR2 FQNEAQ (reference sequence). V dropped 5 bases and J dropped 9 bases, with 11 bases sitting between them. Incomplete CDR3 DNA: TGTGCCAGCAGCCGACTAGAATTTGAG. Its protein product is CASSRLEFE. The CDR3 reads in full as CASSRLEFEQFF.

Comments on this clone: The CDR3 is cut off 3 residues early in the read; its end comes from the germline J gene. The rearrangement joins TRBV10-2 to TRBJ2-2, with 14 bases matching TRBD2. This CDR3 is built from 17 residues. Per the germline V gene, CDR1 is WSHSY and CDR2 is SAAADI. The V and J ends lost 6 bases and 1 base, in that order; junction bases with no gene match: 4. CDR3 amino acids: CASRGLAGAENTGELFF. The CDR3 DNA, read in part, is TGCGCCAGCAGGGGACTAGCGGGGGCCGAGAACACCGGGGAG.

Worth noting for this clone: The read gets to within 3 residues of the CDR3 end, and the germline J gene fills in the rest. The chain employs TRBV18 and TRBJ1-2; D gene ambiguous. From germline, CDR1 is KGHSH and CDR2 LQKENI. Trimming shortened V by 1 base and J by 5 bases, and 8 bases separated the two germline ends. This CDR3 is 13 amino acids long. Partial CDR3 DNA: TGTGCCAGCTCACCACGAGCCGGTTATGGC. This codes for CASSPRAGYG. The entire CDR3 reads CASSPRAGYGYTF.

A remark on this clone: The CDR3 extends 3 residues past the end of the read, so its final part is completed from the germline J gene. The chain employs TRBV5-4 and TRBJ2-7, with TRBD2 matching over 14 bases. CDR1 is SGHNT, CDR2 YYREEE, per germline (reference sequence). V lost 4 bases, J lost 5 bases, and 8 bases stayed unmatched. The CDR3 loop spans 16 amino acids. The DNA read from the CDR3 is TGTGCCAGCAGCGGGACTAGCGGGGGCCTTCCGGACGAG. This codes for CASSGTSGGLPDE. The full CDR3 reads CASSGTSGGLPDEQYF.